Sequencing of this T cell receptor beta chain was carried out in a study of cytomegalovirus exposure and HLA in healthy donors. Study-level findings and limits: In vitro assays verified that a few CMV-associated chains recognized CMV antigens specifically. Cytomegalovirus association was listed for 164 TCR beta chains. In a later analysis, TCR beta V- and J-gene trimming showed a link to a missense DCLRE1C variant.

PCR employed 60 Vbeta and 13 Jbeta primers. Libraries were prepared by immunoSEQ multiplex PCR; TCRdb keeps only in-frame clonotypes and omits some of them. The profile shows more than 150,000 clones, about 90% of them singletons. Details on this clone: The target antigen is unknown.

Germline V CDR1 and CDR2: SGHTA, FQGNSA. This CDR3 is built from 15 residues. Germline trimming cut 0 bases from V and 10 bases from J; bases unmatched to any gene: 4. The chain combines TRBV7-2 with TRBJ2-3; TRBD2 matches at 13 bases. Sequences were obtained from PBMCs. The receptor comes from a girl under three years old in good health and CMV-seronegative. The CDR3 loop reads CASSLARTSGSAQYF. The CDR3 DNA is TGTGCCAGCAGCTTAGCCCGGACTAGCGGGAGTGCGCAGTATTTT.